The 26 T cell receptor beta chains reported below all come from one sample, sequenced in a study of T cell responses to AZD1222 COVID-19 vaccine. The repertoire was sequenced with immunoSEQ multiplex PCR; TCRdb's copy has only in-frame clones and lacks some. The table has 150,000 to 200,000 clones, 90% to 95% seen once. The source material was peripheral blood, sampled on day 0 of AZD1222 vaccination. The receptors come from an adult in good health.

The chain uses TRBV30 and TRBJ2-5; no clear D gene. Germline CDR1 GTSNPN, CDR2 SVGIG (reference sequence). This CDR3 is 14 amino acids long. Trimming took off 3 bases at V and 5 bases at J, with 16 bases between the two ends. The CDR3 spells CAWSLSSFGETQYF. Written as DNA, the CDR3 is TGTGCCTGGAGCCTTAGCAGCTTCGGGGAGACCCAGTACTTC.

The V and J genes are TRBV2 and TRBJ1-5; 8 bases are shared with TRBD1. V shed 4 bases, J shed 9 bases, and the junction held 11 bases outside the gene matches. This CDR3 spans 15 amino acids. Germline lookup yields CDR1 SNHLY and CDR2 FYNNEI. CDR3 in amino acids: CASSGDRGAGGPQHF. The DNA for the CDR3 is TGTGCCAGCAGTGGAGACAGGGGTGCCGGAGGGCCCCAGCATTTT.

The genes are TRBV6-4 and TRBJ1-2; 7 bases fit TRBD1. This CDR3 region has 11 residues. Trimming cost V 10 bases and J 7 bases; bases outside gene matches: 6. Per germline, CDR1 MRHNA and CDR2 SNTAGT. CDR3 nucleotide sequence: TGTGCCACCACAGGGGAACTTGGCTACACCTTC. The encoded protein is CATTGELGYTF.

The chain employs TRBV14 and TRBJ1-1, with D possibly matching TRBD1 (5 bases). The CDR3 contains 15 residues. Germline V CDR1 and CDR2: SGHDN, FVKESK. The germline V and J ends were trimmed by 3 bases and 4 bases, with 15 bases remaining between them. The CDR3 protein is CASSHQGLPVTEAFF. The CDR3 DNA reads as TGTGCCAGCAGCCACCAGGGACTTCCCGTCACTGAAGCTTTCTTT.

In DNA, the CDR3 is TGTGCCAGCAGCCCCGCGGCGGGAGGTGGTTATGAGCAGTTCTTC. Protein sequence: CASSPAAGGGYEQFF. The V gene is TRBV3-1 (or the pseudogene TRBV3-2), the J gene TRBJ2-1, with 8 bases matching TRBD2. Germline assignment: CDR1 LGHDT and CDR2 YNNKEL (reference sequence). V shed 4 bases, J shed 8 bases, and the junction held 10 bases outside the gene matches. The CDR3 runs 15 residues.

This chain links TRBV6-6 with TRBJ1-2; perhaps TRBD1 as D (5 bases). The germline CDR1 and CDR2 sequences are MNHNY and SVGAGI (reference sequence). The CDR3 loop spans 14 amino acids. V was shortened by 0 bases and J by 3 bases, with 8 bases between the two germline ends. The CDR3: CASSYSRGDYGYTF. Here the CDR3 DNA reads TGTGCCAGCAGTTACTCCAGAGGGGACTATGGCTACACCTTC.

The chain uses TRBV10-1 and TRBJ2-3; tentative D call: TRBD2 (6 bases). V lost 4 bases, J lost 2 bases, and 10 bases lay in between. The V gene's germline CDR1 is WNHNN and CDR2 SYGVQD (reference sequence). The CDR3 sequence is 14 residues long. The CDR3 DNA follows: TGCGCCAGCAGTGCTGGAGGGGCCACAGATACGCAGTATTTT. Protein product: CASSAGGATDTQYF.

V gene TRBV4-1 combines with J gene TRBJ1-5, with D possibly being TRBD1 (5 bases). The germline V gene encodes CDR1 MGHRA and CDR2 YSYEKL. The V and J ends lost 0 bases and 0 bases respectively, with 12 bases between them. This CDR3 has 17 residues. The CDR3 DNA reads as TGCGCCAGCAGCCAAGATTGGTCAGGGTATAGCAATCAGCCCCAGCATTTT. Translation gives CASSQDWSGYSNQPQHF.

This clone was seen a single time. This rearrangement joins TRBV2 to TRBJ2-7; D unclear. Trimming removed 7 bases at V and 4 bases at J, with 14 bases between. The CDR3 is made up of 13 amino acids. Germline assignment: CDR1 SNHLY and CDR2 FYNNEI. The CDR3 DNA is TGTGCCAGCACTGGGTACACCTCGTACGAGCAGTACTTC. Its protein is CASTGYTSYEQYF.

This sequence joins TRBV19 and TRBJ2-7; TRBD2 matches 7 bases. The length of the CDR3 is 15 residues. Germline V gene data show CDR1 as LNHDA and CDR2 as SQIVND (reference sequence). J lost 2 bases, V lost 4 bases, and 8 bases had no gene match. CDR3 region: CASSTRAGNAYEQYF. DNA of the CDR3: TGTGCCAGTAGTACCAGAGCGGGAAACGCCTACGAGCAGTACTTC. Full variable domain (rest looked up from reference TRBV19 and TRBJ2-7): DGGITQSPKYLFRKEGQNVTLSCEQNLNHDAMYWYRQDPGQGLRLIYYSQIVNDFQKGDIAEGYSVSREKKESFPLTVTSAQKNPTAFYLCASSTRAGNAYEQYFGPGTRLTVT.

J is TRBJ1-3 and V is TRBV9; possibly TRBD1 for D (5 bases). V was shortened by 0 bases and J by 2 bases, with 9 bases between the two germline ends. CDR1 is SGDLS, CDR2 YYNGEE, per germline. The CDR3 length is 15 residues. The CDR3: CASSVDPGTGNTIYF. CDR3 DNA sequence: TGTGCCAGCAGCGTAGACCCAGGGACTGGAAACACCATATATTTT.

The gene calls are TRBV19 and TRBJ2-3; 12 bases fit TRBD2. With 5 bases clipped from V and 5 bases from J, the junction kept 8 bases outside the gene matches. The CDR3 spans 16 residues. Germline lookup yields CDR1 LNHDA and CDR2 SQIVND (reference sequence). The CDR3 reads CASSLRLAGVQDTQYF. CDR3 nucleotide sequence: TGTGCCAGTAGTCTGCGACTAGCGGGAGTTCAAGATACGCAGTATTTT.

The V gene is TRBV18, the J gene TRBJ2-2, with 9 bases that match TRBD1. CDR3 length: 16 residues. The germline gives CDR1 KGHSH, CDR2 LQKENI. Trimming took 6 bases from V and 6 from J; bases not matched to a gene: 11. The CDR3 nucleotides read TGTGCCAGCTCCCTGGCCCGGGACAGGGCGGCCGGGGAGCTGTTTTTT. This encodes CASSLARDRAAGELFF. The complete variable domain, with remaining parts taken from reference TRBV18 and TRBJ2-2, reads NAGVMQNPRHLVRRRGQEARLRCSPMKGHSHVYWYRQLPEEGLKFMVYLQKENIIDESGMPKERFSAEFPKEGPSILRIQQVVRGDSAAYFCASSLARDRAAGELFFGEGSRLTVL.

In this sample, this clone turned up a few times. V is TRBV7-2 and J is TRBJ2-2; D ambiguous. The CDR3 covers 16 residues. Per the germline V gene, CDR1 is SGHTA and CDR2 is FQGNSA. Trimming took off 5 bases at V and 2 bases at J, with 15 bases between the two ends. For the CDR3, the DNA is TGTGCCAGCAGCCTATCCCCCCTATTAAACACCGGGGAGCTGTTTTTT. It specifies CASSLSPLLNTGELFF.

The chain carries TRBV6-5 and TRBJ1-6, with TRBD1 matching 8 bases. The CDR3 spans 15 residues. Germline CDR1 MNHEY, CDR2 SVGAGI. V gave up 7 bases and J gave up 4 bases; unmatched junction bases: 6. The DNA for the CDR3 is TGTGCCAGCACCACAGGGGGACGGTATAATTCACCCCTCCACTTT. Its protein is CASTTGGRYNSPLHF.

The CDR3 DNA follows: TGTGCCAGCAGCGTAGAAGATACGCAGTATTTT. Residues: CASSVEDTQYF. The chain joins TRBV9 to TRBJ2-3; D is undetermined. Germline-derived CDR1 and CDR2 are SGDLS and YYNGEE. The CDR3 length is 11 residues. The germline V and J ends were trimmed by 0 bases and 5 bases, with 1 base remaining between them. The whole variable domain, filled in from reference TRBV9 and TRBJ2-3, reads DSGVTQTPKHLITATGQRVTLRCSPRSGDLSVYWYQQSLDQGLQFLIQYYNGEERAKGNILERFSAQQFPDLHSELNLSSLELGDSALYFCASSVEDTQYFGPGTRLTVL.

The rearrangement links TRBV6-5 to TRBJ2-5; TRBD1 aligns across 8 bases. The CDR3 runs 14 residues. V was clipped by 7 bases and J by 3 bases; unmatched bases: 7. Germline loops: CDR1 MNHEY, CDR2 SVGAGI. CDR3 DNA: TGTGCCAGCACGGACAGGGTGGTGGAAGAGACCCAGTACTTC. Amino acids: CASTDRVVEETQYF.

The V gene is TRBV5-5, the J gene TRBJ2-1; perhaps D is TRBD1 or TRBD2 (6 bases each). Germline CDR1 is SGHKS and CDR2 is YYEKEE (reference sequence). Trimming removed 8 bases from V and 6 bases from J, with 24 bases in between. The CDR3 covers 16 residues. CDR3 coding DNA: TGTGCCAGTCTGCCCCTCTGGGGGGACACGAGCAATGAGCAGTTCTTC. This gives the protein CASLPLWGDTSNEQFF.

The gene calls are TRBV11-3 and TRBJ2-5; perhaps D is TRBD1 or TRBD2 (6 bases each). Germline V gives CDR1 SGHNT, CDR2 YENEEA. The CDR3 runs 13 residues. V gave up 5 bases and J gave up 5 bases, with 12 bases separating them. CDR3 amino acids: CASSKGGVETQYF. In nucleotides, the CDR3 is TGTGCCAGCAGCAAGGGGGGTGTGGAGACCCAGTACTTC.

The rearrangement joins TRBV2 to TRBJ1-5; D is perhaps TRBD1 (5 bases). There are 16 residues in the CDR3. Germline CDR1 and CDR2: SNHLY and FYNNEI. Trimming took 3 bases from V and 5 from J, leaving 17 bases between them. The DNA of the CDR3 is TGTGCCAGCAGTGATCCGCAGGGCCACCCCTATCAGCCCCAGCATTTT. Its protein is CASSDPQGHPYQPQHF.

The chain employs TRBV7-3 and TRBJ1-2; 8 bases are shared with TRBD1. The junction had 5 bases not matched to a gene; V was cut back by 5 bases and J by 3 bases. The germline CDR1 and CDR2 sequences are SGHTA and FQGTGA. CDR3 length: 14 amino acids. The CDR3 nucleotides are TGTGCCAGCAGCGTCAACAGGGGGTACTATGGCTACACCTTC. Translation: CASSVNRGYYGYTF.

The rearrangement joins TRBV3-1 (or the pseudogene TRBV3-2) to TRBJ1-1; D unclear. V lost 4 bases, J lost 1 base, and 13 bases lay in between. This CDR3 contains 15 residues. In germline, CDR1 is LGHDT, CDR2 YNNKEL (reference sequence). The CDR3, as DNA: TGTGCCAGCAGCCCTCGGTTGGTCCAGAACACTGAAGCTTTCTTT. Protein sequence: CASSPRLVQNTEAFF.

The genes are TRBV7-8 and TRBJ2-3; weak D call: TRBD2 (6 bases). This CDR3 is 15 amino acids long. Per germline, CDR1 SGHVS and CDR2 FQNEAQ. V was pared by 4 bases and J by 2 bases, with 13 bases between. Here the CDR3 DNA reads TGTGCCAGCAGCTCTGCGGGACGCTACACAGATACGCAGTATTTT. Its translation: CASSSAGRYTDTQYF.

This rearrangement joins TRBV18 to TRBJ1-2, with D maybe TRBD1 (5 bases). The CDR3 has 16 residues. Trimming shortened V by 2 bases and J by 8 bases, and 21 bases separated the two germline ends. The germline V gene has CDR1 KGHSH and CDR2 LQKENI. The CDR3 loop is CASSPGDGQGEGGYTF. The DNA of the CDR3 is TGTGCCAGCTCACCAGGAGACGGGCAGGGAGAAGGGGGCTACACCTTC.

This clone was seen a single time. V gene TRBV19 combines with J gene TRBJ2-5; possibly TRBD1 or TRBD2 for D (7 bases each). The V gene lost 6 bases and the J gene lost 2 bases, with 16 bases spanning the gap. This CDR3 spans 15 amino acids. CDR1 and CDR2 (germline): LNHDA, SQIVND (reference sequence). CDR3 residues: CASRSRGGEQETQYF. The CDR3 DNA follows: TGTGCCAGTAGGTCCAGGGGGGGTGAACAAGAGACCCAGTACTTC.

The chain uses TRBV6-4 and TRBJ1-3, with D unclear. The germline gives CDR1 MRHNA, CDR2 SNTAGT. Between the trimmed V and J ends, which lost 9 bases and 0 bases, there was a span of 15 bases. This CDR3 comprises 15 residues. This CDR3 is CARATSADSGNTIYF. CDR3 bases: TGTGCCAGAGCCACGTCCGCAGACTCTGGAAACACCATATATTTT.